A selection of T cell receptor beta chains follows, all from one sample in a study of blood T cell repertoires in COVID-19. The data were produced by immunoSEQ multiplex PCR, yet TCRdb's version contains in-frame clones alone and is incomplete. This table has about 200,000 clones, approximately 84% appearing once. What was sequenced was PBMCs or T cells enriched from blood (not recorded which). The source is a man aged 35-49 years who had recovered from COVID-19. The CDR3 runs from the conserved cysteine through the conserved F or W. The D gene is left open where the match is weak. Only part of the rows carry a size: once, few, many, or a class if the clone is expanded.

D	V	size	J	DNA	CDR3
.	TRBV30	.	TRBJ1-5	TGTGCCTGGAGCGCAGAGAGCACTAGTCAGCCCCAGCATTTT	CAWSAESTSQPQHF
TRBD2	TRBV24-1	.	TRBJ2-3	TGTGCCACCAGCTTCACTACAGCGGGAGATACAGATACGCAGTATTTT	CATSFTTAGDTDTQYF
.	TRBV5-1	.	TRBJ1-2	TGCGCCAGCAGCTTTAATGGCTACACCTTC	CASSFNGYTF
.	TRBV10-3	.	TRBJ1-5	TGTGCCATCAGTGAACAGACCAATCAGCCCCAGCATTTT	CAISEQTNQPQHF
.	TRBV11-1	.	TRBJ2-3	TGTGCCAGCAGCTTAGCGTCCGCGGGGTCGAGAGATACGCAGTATTTT	CASSLASAGSRDTQYF
.	TRBV7-8	.	TRBJ1-1	TGTGCCAGCAGCCTCGGGAGGACTGAAGCTTTCTTT	CASSLGRTEAFF
.	TRBV19	once	TRBJ1-1	TGTGCCAGTGGCTATTGGAGGGGTCTGAACACTGAAGCTTTCTTT	CASGYWRGLNTEAFF
.	TRBV2	.	TRBJ1-1	TGTGCCAGCACCAGACAGGTGGACACTGAAGCTTTCTTT	CASTRQVDTEAFF
.	TRBV2	.	TRBJ2-1	TGTGCCAGCAAGGCAGGGCAGGGGAATGAGCAGTTCTTC	CASKAGQGNEQFF
.	TRBV7-9	.	TRBJ2-1	TGTGCCAGCAGCTTAATTACTTCGAGCTCCTACAATGAGCAGTTCTTC	CASSLITSSSYNEQFF
TRBD2	TRBV2	.	TRBJ2-5	TGTGCCAGCAGTGCGGGAGGCATTCTCACCCAGTACTTC	CASSAGGILTQYF
.	TRBV7-2	.	TRBJ1-5	TGTGCCAGCAGCTTCGTTACAGATAGGAATCAGCCCCAGCATTTT	CASSFVTDRNQPQHF
.	TRBV28	once	TRBJ1-4	TGTGCCAGCAGTGGGCAGCGGGAAAAACTGTTTTTT	CASSGQREKLFF
TRBD1	TRBV28	.	TRBJ1-4	TGTGCCAGCAGTAGTCCCGGGACAGGGGGCAATGAAAAACTGTTTTTT	CASSSPGTGGNEKLFF
TRBD2	TRBV23-1	.	TRBJ2-1	TGCGCCAGCAGTCACGGACTAGCGGGAATTCACGGGGCCAATGAGCAGTTCTTC	CASSHGLAGIHGANEQFF
TRBD1	TRBV7-9	.	TRBJ2-7	TGTGCCAGCAGCTTAGCGAGGGGTACAGGGGGCAACGAGCAGTACTTC	CASSLARGTGGNEQYF
.	TRBV4-3	.	TRBJ2-1	TGCGCCAGCAGCCCTCTTAGTAGGATCGGCGGTGAGCAGTTCTTC	CASSPLSRIGGEQFF
.	TRBV18	few	TRBJ1-2	TGTGCCAGCTCAGCGGGGGGTGACTATGGCTACACCTTC	CASSAGGDYGYTF
TRBD1	TRBV6-5	.	TRBJ1-1	TGTGCCAGCAGCAGGGGGTTGGCTGAAGCTTTCTTT	CASSRGLAEAFF
.	TRBV5-1	once	TRBJ2-5	TGCGCCAGCAGCATGATAGGTGAGGGTGGAGAGACCCAGTACTTC	CASSMIGEGGETQYF